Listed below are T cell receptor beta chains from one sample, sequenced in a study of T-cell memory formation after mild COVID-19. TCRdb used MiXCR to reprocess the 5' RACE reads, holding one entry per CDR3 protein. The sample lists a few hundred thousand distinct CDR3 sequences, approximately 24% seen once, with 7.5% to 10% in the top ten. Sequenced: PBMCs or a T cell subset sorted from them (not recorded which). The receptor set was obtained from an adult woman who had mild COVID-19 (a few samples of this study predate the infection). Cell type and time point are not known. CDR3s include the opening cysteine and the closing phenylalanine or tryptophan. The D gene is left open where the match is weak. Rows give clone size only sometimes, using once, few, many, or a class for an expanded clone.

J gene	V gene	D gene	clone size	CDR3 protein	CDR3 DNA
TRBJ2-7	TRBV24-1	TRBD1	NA	CATSDAGTDYEQYF	TGTGCCACCAGTGACGCCGGGACAGACTACGAGCAGTACTTC
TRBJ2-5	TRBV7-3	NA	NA	CASSQDRHQAQYF	TGTGCCAGCAGCCAGGACAGACACCAGGCCCAGTACTTC
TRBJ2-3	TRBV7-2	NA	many	CASSLQRGTDQYF	TGTGCCAGCAGCCTGCAAAGAGGGACTGATCAGTATTTT
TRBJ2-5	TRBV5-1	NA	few	CASSHPSGTYQETQYF	TGCGCCAGCAGCCACCCTTCTGGAACGTACCAAGAGACCCAGTACTTC
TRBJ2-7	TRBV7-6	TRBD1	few	CASSLTGPHEQYF	TGTGCCAGCAGCTTGACAGGGCCCCACGAGCAGTACTTC
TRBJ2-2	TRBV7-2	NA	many	CASSLARGAGELFF	TGTGCCAGCAGCTTAGCCAGGGGCGCCGGGGAGCTGTTTTTT
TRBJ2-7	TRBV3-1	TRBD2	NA	CASSLGTSGDFIGPEEQYF	TGTGCCAGCAGCCTCGGGACTAGCGGGGACTTTATTGGTCCGGAGGAGCAGTACTTC
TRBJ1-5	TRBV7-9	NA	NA	CASSSGQFGNQPQHF	TGTGCCAGCAGCTCTGGACAATTCGGCAATCAGCCCCAGCATTTT
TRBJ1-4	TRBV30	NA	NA	CAWNRQATDEKLFF	TGTGCCTGGAACCGACAGGCGACCGATGAAAAACTGTTTTTT
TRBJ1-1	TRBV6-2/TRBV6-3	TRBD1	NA	CASSYPYWTGKGTEAFF	TGTGCCAGCAGTTACCCTTATTGGACAGGGAAGGGCACTGAAGCTTTCTTT
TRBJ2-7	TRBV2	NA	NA	CASSEASGRIEQYF	TGTGCCAGCAGTGAAGCCTCCGGGCGTATCGAGCAGTACTTC
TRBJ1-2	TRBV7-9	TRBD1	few	CASSGQGHYGYTF	TGTGCCAGCAGTGGACAGGGGCACTATGGCTACACCTTC
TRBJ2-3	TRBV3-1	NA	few	CASSQVWRGGTDTQYF	TGTGCCAGCAGCCAAGTCTGGAGGGGAGGCACAGATACGCAGTATTTT
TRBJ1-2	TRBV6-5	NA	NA	CASSSLQGACYGYTF	TGTGCCAGCAGTTCCTTACAGGGTGCCTGCTATGGCTACACCTTC
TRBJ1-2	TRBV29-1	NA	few	CSVEGTGYQYGYTF	TGCAGCGTTGAGGGCACAGGCTATCAGTATGGCTACACCTTC
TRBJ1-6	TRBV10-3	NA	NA	CAISDRGLGSPLHF	TGTGCCATCAGTGACAGGGGATTGGGTTCACCCCTCCACTTT
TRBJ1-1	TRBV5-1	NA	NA	CASSLMYRNTEAFF	TGCGCCAGCAGCTTGATGTACAGGAACACTGAAGCTTTCTTT
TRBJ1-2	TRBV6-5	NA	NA	CASSPTPTGHYGYTF	TGTGCCAGCAGTCCCACCCCCACGGGACACTATGGCTACACCTTC
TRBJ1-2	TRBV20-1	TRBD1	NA	CSARMERQGYGYTF	TGCAGTGCTAGAATGGAAAGACAGGGCTATGGCTACACCTTC
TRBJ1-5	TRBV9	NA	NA	CASSVDGRASGPQHF	TGTGCCAGCAGCGTGGATGGCAGGGCAAGTGGTCCCCAGCATTTT
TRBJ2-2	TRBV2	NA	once	CASTTVNTGELFF	TGTGCCAGCACAACGGTGAACACCGGGGAGCTGTTTTTT
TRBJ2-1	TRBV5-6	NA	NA	CASNLLGPTNTEQFF	TGTGCCAGCAACTTGCTGGGGCCTACGAATACTGAGCAGTTCTTC
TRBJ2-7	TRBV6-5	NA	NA	CASSHRQGGIYEQYF	TGTGCCAGCAGTCACCGACAGGGAGGCATCTACGAGCAGTACTTC
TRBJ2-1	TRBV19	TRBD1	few	CASSSGQGYLDEQFF	TGTGCCAGTAGTTCGGGACAGGGGTATTTGGATGAGCAGTTCTTC
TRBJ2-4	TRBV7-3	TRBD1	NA	CASSLTRRDREGIQYF	TGTGCCAGCAGCTTAACTCGTCGGGACAGGGAGGGCATTCAGTACTTC
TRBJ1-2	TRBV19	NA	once	CASLSRANYGYTF	TGTGCCAGTCTAAGCAGAGCTAACTATGGCTACACCTTC
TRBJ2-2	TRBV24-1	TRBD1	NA	CATSDPGQFTGELFF	TGTGCCACCAGTGATCCGGGACAGTTCACCGGGGAGCTGTTTTTT
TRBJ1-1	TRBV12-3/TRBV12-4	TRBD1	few	CASIRGTGEAFF	TGTGCCAGCATTCGTGGGACAGGTGAAGCTTTCTTT
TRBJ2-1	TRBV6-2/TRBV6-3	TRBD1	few	CASTFRGNSYNEQFF	TGTGCCAGCACCTTCAGGGGGAATTCCTACAATGAGCAGTTCTTC
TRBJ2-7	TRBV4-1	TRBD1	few	CASSQVFRDRASYEQYF	TGCGCCAGCAGCCAAGTTTTCCGGGACAGGGCGTCCTACGAGCAGTACTTC
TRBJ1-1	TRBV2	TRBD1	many	CASGTGGVTEAFF	TGTGCCAGCGGAACAGGGGGGGTCACTGAAGCTTTCTTT
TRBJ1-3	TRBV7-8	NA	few	CASSFDRLFSGNTIYF	TGTGCCAGCAGCTTTGACAGGTTGTTCTCTGGAAACACCATATATTTT
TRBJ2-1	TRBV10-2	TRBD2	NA	CASSRVGLAGTGGNEQFF	TGCGCCAGCAGTAGAGTGGGCCTAGCGGGGACGGGGGGGAATGAGCAGTTCTTC
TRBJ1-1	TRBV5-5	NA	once	CASSLYGWDTEAFF	TGTGCCAGCAGCTTGTACGGTTGGGACACTGAAGCTTTCTTT
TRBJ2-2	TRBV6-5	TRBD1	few	CASSPTGTADAGELFF	TGTGCCAGCAGTCCGACAGGGACCGCGGATGCCGGGGAGCTGTTTTTT
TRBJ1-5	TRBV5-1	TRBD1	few	CASSLGQGRGQPQHF	TGCGCCAGCAGCTTGGGACAGGGGCGAGGGCAGCCCCAGCATTTT
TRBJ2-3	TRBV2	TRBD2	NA	CASRRSPSGASTDTQYF	TGTGCCAGCAGGAGGTCTCCTAGCGGGGCTAGCACAGATACGCAGTATTTT
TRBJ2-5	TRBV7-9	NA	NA	CASSLVLDETQYF	TGTGCCAGCAGCTTAGTCCTGGACGAGACCCAGTACTTC
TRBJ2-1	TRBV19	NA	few	CASKPQARTEQFF	TGTGCCAGTAAGCCCCAGGCGAGGACTGAGCAGTTCTTC
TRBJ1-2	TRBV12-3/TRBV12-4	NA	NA	CASSFRTYPSGGYTF	TGTGCCAGCAGTTTCCGGACCTACCCTTCTGGAGGCTACACCTTC
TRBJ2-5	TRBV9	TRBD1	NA	CASSVTGGQETQYF	TGTGCCAGCAGCGTGACAGGGGGCCAAGAGACCCAGTACTTC
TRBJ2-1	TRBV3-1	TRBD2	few	CASSPLGGGVSEQFF	TGTGCCAGCAGCCCTCTTGGCGGGGGGGTCAGTGAGCAGTTCTTC
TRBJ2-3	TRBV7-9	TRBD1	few	CASRRTGSDTQYF	TGTGCCAGCAGACGGACAGGTTCCGATACGCAGTATTTT
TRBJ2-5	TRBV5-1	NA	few	CASSLGYERETQYF	TGCGCCAGCAGCTTGGGGTACGAACGAGAGACCCAGTACTTC
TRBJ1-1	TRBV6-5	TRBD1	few	CASSYAASGGRAFF	TGTGCCAGCAGTTACGCAGCCTCAGGGGGTCGAGCTTTCTTT
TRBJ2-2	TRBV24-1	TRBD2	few	CATSDPTSGVYTGELFF	TGTGCCACCAGTGATCCCACTAGCGGGGTGTACACCGGGGAGCTGTTTTTT
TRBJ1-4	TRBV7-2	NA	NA	CASSLTTNEKLFF	TGTGCCAGCAGCCTAACAACTAATGAAAAACTGTTTTTT
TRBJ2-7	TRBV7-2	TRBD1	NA	CASSQLGTGTYEQYF	TGTGCCAGCAGCCAGCTTGGGACAGGAACCTACGAGCAGTACTTC
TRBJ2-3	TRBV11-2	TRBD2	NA	CASSLVPVVAGGSTDTQYF	TGTGCCAGCAGCTTAGTCCCCGTGGTAGCGGGAGGGTCCACAGATACGCAGTATTTT
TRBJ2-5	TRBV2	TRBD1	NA	CASRRTGTGVETQYF	TGTGCCAGCAGGAGAACCGGGACAGGGGTAGAGACCCAGTACTTC
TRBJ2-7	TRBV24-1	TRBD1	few	CATSGPPGQGSYEQYF	TGTGCCACCAGTGGTCCTCCGGGACAGGGATCCTACGAGCAGTACTTC
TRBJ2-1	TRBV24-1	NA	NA	CATSDSGRGRNEQFF	TGTGCCACCAGTGATTCCGGACGGGGAAGAAATGAGCAGTTCTTC
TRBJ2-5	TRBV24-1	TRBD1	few	CATSARGQGAQETQYF	TGTGCCACCAGTGCCCGGGGACAGGGGGCTCAAGAGACCCAGTACTTC
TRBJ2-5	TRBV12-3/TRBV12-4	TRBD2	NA	CASSLTRLAGGGEETQYF	TGTGCCAGCAGTTTGACGAGACTAGCGGGGGGCGGGGAAGAGACCCAGTACTTC
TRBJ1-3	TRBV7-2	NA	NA	CASSLMGTTSGNTIYF	TGTGCCAGCAGCTTAATGGGGACAACCTCTGGAAACACCATATATTTT
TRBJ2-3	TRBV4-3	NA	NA	CASSQDTTVLDTQYF	TGCGCCAGCAGCCAAGATACGACTGTCCTAGATACGCAGTATTTT